This T cell receptor (beta chain) was sequenced during a study of beta chain features in type 1 diabetes. Study-level points and caveats: Compared with healthy donors, patients appeared to share more similar naive, central memory and regulatory TCRB repertoires. Shortening that was moderate but significant affected the TCRB CDR3s of Type 1 diabetes patients in all four CD4+ subsets.

The CDR3 is 14 amino acids. Germline V lookup: CDR1 KGHSH, CDR2 LQKENI. V shed 0 bases and J shed 2 bases, with 7 bases lying between them. Every bit of the isolated RNA underwent reverse transcription, so sequencing read expressed TCRB transcripts. Only in-frame clones appear in the TCRdb table, and some are missing; sequencing was by immunoSEQ multiplex PCR. This table holds approximately 27,000 clones, around half found once. Using CD45RO/CCR7/CD25/CD127/CD95/CD27, CD4+ naive, central memory, regulatory and stem cell-like memory cells were sorted. Each of the sorted populations had a purity greater than 95%. A note on this clone: Its antigen is still unknown.

This clonotype originated in a man in his thirties or forties with type 1 diabetes. Sequences were obtained from stem cell memory CD4+ T cells from blood. The rearrangement uses TRBV18 and TRBJ1-2; the D is unclear. This CDR3 reads CASSPPTVNYGYTF. The CDR3 DNA reads as TGTGCCAGCTCACCACCAACAGTAAACTATGGCTACACCTTC.